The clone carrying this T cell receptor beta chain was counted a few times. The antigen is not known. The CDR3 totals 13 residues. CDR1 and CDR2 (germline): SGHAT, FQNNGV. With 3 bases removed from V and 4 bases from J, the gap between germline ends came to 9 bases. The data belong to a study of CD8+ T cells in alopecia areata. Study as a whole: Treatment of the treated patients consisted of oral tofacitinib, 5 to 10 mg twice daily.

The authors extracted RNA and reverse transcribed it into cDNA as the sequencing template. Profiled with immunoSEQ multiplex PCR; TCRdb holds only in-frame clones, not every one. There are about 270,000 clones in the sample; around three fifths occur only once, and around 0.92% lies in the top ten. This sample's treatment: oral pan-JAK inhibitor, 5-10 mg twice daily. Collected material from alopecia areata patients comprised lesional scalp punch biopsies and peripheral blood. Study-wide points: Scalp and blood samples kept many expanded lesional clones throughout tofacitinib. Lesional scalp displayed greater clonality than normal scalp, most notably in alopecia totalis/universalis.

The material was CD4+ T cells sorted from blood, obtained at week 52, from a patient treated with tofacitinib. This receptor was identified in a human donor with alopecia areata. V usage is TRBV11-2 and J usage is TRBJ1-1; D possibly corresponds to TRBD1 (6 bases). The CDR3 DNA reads TGTGCCAGCAGCTTTGGACAGACCACTGAAGCTTTCTTT. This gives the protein CASSFGQTTEAFF.